The 5 T cell receptor beta chains below come from one sample, sequenced in a study of control samples from healthy donors and cancer patients. The protocol was immunoSEQ multiplex PCR, while the TCRdb copy is restricted to in-frame clones and leaves out a portion. The table has about 77,000 clones, approximately 92% seen once. The sequenced sample was blood. These receptors were taken from a woman between 55 and 75 years old in good health.

Only one count was recorded for this clone. The rearrangement links TRBV18 to TRBJ1-1; 10 positions match TRBD1. In germline, CDR1 is KGHSH, CDR2 LQKENI. The CDR3 is 16 amino acids. With 4 bases clipped from V and 4 bases from J, the junction kept 9 bases outside the gene matches. The CDR3, as DNA: TGTGCCAGCTCACAAGAGACAGGGGGCAAGGGCACTGAAGCTTTCTTT. It yields the protein CASSQETGGKGTEAFF.

This chain uses TRBV6-5 with TRBJ1-2; no definite D call. Germline-derived CDR1 and CDR2 are MNHEY and SVGAGI. V lost 0 bases and J lost 5, with 13 bases in between. This CDR3 region has 15 residues. The CDR3 DNA sequence: TGTGCCAGCAGTTACTCGGCCAGGCCGGGGTATGGCTACACCTTC. Protein: CASSYSARPGYGYTF.

The chain uses TRBV21-1 and TRBJ2-7; the listed D gene, TRBD2, was not tested against the DNA. TRBV21-1 is given as a pseudogene. The CDR3 runs to 16 residues. The CDR3 region has the DNA TGTGCCAGCAGCAAAACTTCGGGGGGGCCCCCTAGGGAGCAGTACTTC. Translating gives CASSKTSGGPPREQYF.

This chain links TRBV30 with TRBJ2-2, with D perhaps matching TRBD1 (5 bases). V was shortened by 2 bases and J by 0 bases, with 10 bases between the two germline ends. Per germline, CDR1 GTSNPN and CDR2 SVGIG (reference sequence). This CDR3 has 15 residues. CDR3 bases: TGTGCCTGGAGTAAGGGGTCCGCGAACACCGGGGAGCTGTTTTTT. Amino acids: CAWSKGSANTGELFF.

The chain recombines TRBV25-1 with TRBJ1-2; 8 positions match TRBD1. V lost 5 bases, J lost 6 bases, and 8 bases stayed unmatched. The CDR3 runs 14 residues. Germline V gene sequence: CDR1 MGHDK, CDR2 SYGVNS. Written as DNA, the CDR3 is TGTGCCAGCAGTAAGCAGGGGGCTAGGAATGGCTACACCTTC. It is translated as CASSKQGARNGYTF.